The T cell receptor beta chain under discussion was sequenced for a study of blood T cell repertoires in COVID-19. Clones were read by immunoSEQ multiplex PCR, and TCRdb kept only the in-frame ones, dropping some. The sample includes some 62,000 clones, 80% to 90% of them seen just once. J gave up 8 bases and V 7 bases, and 10 bases lay outside the gene matches. Per the germline V gene, CDR1 is MDHEN and CDR2 is SYDVKM. The CDR3 runs 16 residues. This clonotype originated in a human donor in a cohort sampled during active COVID-19. Input material: peripheral blood. This chain links TRBV28 with TRBJ2-1; 14 nucleotides align to TRBD2. CDR3 nucleotide sequence: TGTGCCAGCACGGGACTAGCGGGAGCTATCGTCTATGAGCAGTTCTTC. Encoded protein: CASTGLAGAIVYEQFF. Filled out from reference TRBV28 and TRBJ2-1, the complete variable domain reads DVKVTQSSRYLVKRTGEKVFLECVQDMDHENMFWYRQDPGLGLRLIYFSYDVKMKEKGDIPEGYSVSREKKERFSLILESASTNQTSMYLCASTGLAGAIVYEQFFGPGTRLTVL.